This passage covers 2 T cell receptor beta chains from one sample sequenced in a study of shared clonotypes between healthy human individuals. Assay used: immunoSEQ multiplex PCR; TCRdb lists only in-frame clones, some missing. Among under 550,000 clones listed, approximately 95% were seen once. Sequencing used naive CD4+ T cells sorted from blood. Subset specified: CD45RA+ positively selected. These receptors all come from a woman in her twenties or thirties in good health.

The chain recombines TRBV28 with TRBJ2-7; 8 bases fit TRBD1. CDR1 and CDR2 (germline): MDHEN, SYDVKM. The ends lost 0 bases at V and 6 bases at J; junction bases unmatched: 7. This CDR3 is built from 15 residues. The CDR3 loop reads CASSLWLPGGGEQYF. CDR3 bases: TGTGCCAGCAGTTTATGGCTACCAGGGGGCGGCGAGCAGTACTTC.

The V gene is TRBV27, the J gene TRBJ2-1; 8 nucleotides agree with TRBD1. Germline V gene lookup returns CDR1 MNHEY and CDR2 SMNVEV (reference sequence). This CDR3 has 15 amino acids. V lost 8 bases, J lost 1 base, and 7 bases stayed unmatched. CDR3 DNA: TGTGCCAGCCGGGAAGGACAGGGATCCTACAATGAGCAGTTCTTC. This encodes CASREGQGSYNEQFF.